This TCR beta chain was sequenced during a study of shared clonotypes between healthy human individuals. Per the authors' pipeline: Filtering differed for immunoSEQ, which gave only junction sequences without quality scores. Measured with immunoSEQ multiplex PCR; TCRdb has only the in-frame clones, and not every one. D and trimming come from the DNA, and the V and J calls and clone size come from that table. Among more than 2 million clones listed, around 95% were seen once. A word on this clone: Its antigen remains unidentified.

V lost 5 bases, J lost 0 bases, and 8 bases stayed unmatched. The germline CDR1 and CDR2 sequences are LGHNT and FRNRAP. The CDR3 is 16 amino acids. Study-level results: The study sampled only blood, and tissue repertoires likely differ.

The chain joins TRBV12-5 to TRBJ2-7; 9 positions match TRBD1. Source material: naive CD4+ T cells sorted from blood. As to subset: CD45RA+ positively selected. This TCR derives from a man aged 18 to 30 in good health. CDR3 in DNA: TGTGCTAGTGGTATTACCGGACAGGGGATCTCCTACGAGCAGTACTTC. As protein: CASGITGQGISYEQYF.